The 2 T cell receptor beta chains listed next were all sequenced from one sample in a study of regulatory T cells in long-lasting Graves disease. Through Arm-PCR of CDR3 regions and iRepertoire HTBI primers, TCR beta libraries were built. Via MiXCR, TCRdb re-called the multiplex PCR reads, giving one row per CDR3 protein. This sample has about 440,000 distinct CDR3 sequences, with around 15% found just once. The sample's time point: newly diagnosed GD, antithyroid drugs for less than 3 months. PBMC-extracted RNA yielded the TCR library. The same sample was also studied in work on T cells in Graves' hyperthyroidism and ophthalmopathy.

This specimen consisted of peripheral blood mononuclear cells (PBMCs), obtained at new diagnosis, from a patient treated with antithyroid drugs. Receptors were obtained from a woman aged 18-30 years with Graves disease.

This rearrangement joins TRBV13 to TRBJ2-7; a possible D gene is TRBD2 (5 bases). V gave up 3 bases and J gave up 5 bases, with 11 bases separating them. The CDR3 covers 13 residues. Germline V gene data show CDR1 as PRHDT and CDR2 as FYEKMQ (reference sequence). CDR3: CASSFPGYNEQYF. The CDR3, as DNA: TGTGCCAGCAGCTTCCCGGGGTACAACGAGCAGTACTTC.

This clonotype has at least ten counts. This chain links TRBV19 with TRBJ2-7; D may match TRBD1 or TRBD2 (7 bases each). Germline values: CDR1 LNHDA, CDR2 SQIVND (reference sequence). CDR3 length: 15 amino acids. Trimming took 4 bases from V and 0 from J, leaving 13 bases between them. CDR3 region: CASSSTGEGSYEQYF. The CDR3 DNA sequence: TGTGCCAGTAGTAGCACAGGGGAGGGCTCCTACGAGCAGTACTTC.